The 31 T cell receptor beta chains given below trace back to one sample, sequenced in a study of T cells after somatic rescue of genetic block. Using immunoSEQ multiplex PCR, the repertoire was profiled, and TCRdb retains in-frame clones only, with some absent. The sample holds tens of thousands of clones; about 87% are singletons and the top ten take around 1.6%. Sequenced input: peripheral blood mononuclear cells (PBMCs). These receptors came from a woman aged 18-35 years.

The chain joins TRBV5-5 to TRBJ2-3; 8 bases are a match to TRBD2. The CDR3 length is 15 residues. V lost 0 bases to trimming and J lost 5 bases; unmatched junction nucleotides: 5. Germline V gene lookup returns CDR1 SGHKS and CDR2 YYEKEE (reference sequence). In DNA form, the CDR3 reads TGTGCCAGCAGCTTGGTTAGCGGGGTGGTAGATACGCAGTATTTT. Its protein is CASSLVSGVVDTQYF.

The chain is built from TRBV7-9 and TRBJ1-2, with 10 bases aligning to TRBD1. The J segment lost 2 bases and the V segment lost 5 bases, leaving 8 bases of the junction unmatched. CDR1 is SEHNR, CDR2 FQNEAQ, per germline (reference sequence). The CDR3 consists of 16 residues. The CDR3: CASSPLGDRGNYGYTF. CDR3 sequence (DNA): TGTGCCAGCAGCCCCCTTGGGGACAGGGGAAACTATGGCTACACCTTC.

Notes on this clone: The germline gene is not matched at one end of the junction; a read error may be the cause. J is TRBJ1-4 and V is TRBV30; D gene uncertain. The CDR3 is 9 residues long. The germline V gene encodes CDR1 GTSNPN and CDR2 SVGIG (reference sequence). CDR3 protein: CAQGPPWVF. CDR3 coding DNA: TGTGCCCAAGGGCCCCCCTGGGTTTTT. Full variable domain (remainder filled in from reference TRBV30 and TRBJ1-4): SQTIHQWPATLVQPVGSPLSLECTVEGTSNPNLYWYRQAAGRGLQLLFYSVGIGQISSEVPQNLSASRPQDRQFILSSKKLLLSDSGFYLCAQGPPWVFGSGTQLSVL.

This chain connects TRBV4-1 to TRBJ2-3; D not certain. V was cut by 3 bases and J by 4 bases, with 11 bases left in between. The length of the CDR3 is 14 residues. Germline V gene lookup returns CDR1 MGHRA and CDR2 YSYEKL. The DNA of the CDR3 is TGCGCCAGCAGCCAGCCCACTAAAGCAGATACGCAGTATTTT. This sequence encodes CASSQPTKADTQYF.

V is TRBV7-9 and J is TRBJ1-4; D call uncertain. V was cut by 2 bases and J by 0 bases, with 10 bases left in between. The CDR3 covers 16 residues. The germline CDR1 and CDR2 sequences are SEHNR and FQNEAQ (reference sequence). In DNA, the CDR3 is TGTGCCAGCAGCTTAATAACAGCAACAACTAATGAAAAACTGTTTTTT. Translating gives CASSLITATTNEKLFF.

The gene calls are TRBV7-8 and TRBJ2-5, with D maybe TRBD2 (6 bases). The CDR3 is made up of 14 amino acids. Germline lookup yields CDR1 SGHVS and CDR2 FQNEAQ. The V end was cut by 7 bases, the J end by 5 bases, with 17 bases between. The CDR3, as DNA: TGTGCCAGCAATCCCCGGGGGACTCTGGAGACCCAGTACTTC. This encodes CASNPRGTLETQYF.

The V call is TRBV4-3, the J call TRBJ1-1, with D maybe TRBD1 (6 bases). The germline CDR1 and CDR2 sequences are LGHNA and YSLEER. The CDR3 length is 16 residues. V was cut by 1 base and J by 0 bases, with 12 bases left in between. CDR3 DNA sequence: TGCGCCAGCAGCCAAGTCGGTCACAGGGTGAACACTGAAGCTTTCTTT. It encodes CASSQVGHRVNTEAFF.

V usage is TRBV5-1 and J usage is TRBJ1-6; no clear D gene. CDR1 is SGHRS and CDR2 is YFSETQ in the germline V gene. V was shortened by 6 bases and J by 10 bases, with 17 bases between the two germline ends. This CDR3 is built from 14 residues. The CDR3 DNA is TGCGCCAGCACTATCTCGGATTTGAGATCACCCCTCCACTTT. It translates to CASTISDLRSPLHF.

V usage is TRBV7-3 and J usage is TRBJ1-1, with TRBD1 as a possible D gene (6 bases). The germline V gene encodes CDR1 SGHTA and CDR2 FQGTGA. The CDR3 contains 15 residues. Trimming stripped 5 bases from V and 3 bases from J, with 16 bases between. The CDR3 here is CASSPMGAGDTEAFF. The CDR3 bases are TGTGCCAGCAGCCCCATGGGGGCAGGGGACACTGAAGCTTTCTTT.

This rearrangement joins TRBV18 to TRBJ1-2; D possibly corresponds to TRBD1 (6 bases). Germline V CDR1 and CDR2: KGHSH, LQKENI. With 3 bases removed from V and 6 bases from J, the gap between germline ends came to 17 bases. This CDR3 spans 15 amino acids. CDR3 bases: TGTGCCAGCTCACCCCGAGGGGGGGAACTAAATGGCTACACCTTC. It is translated as CASSPRGGELNGYTF.

V and J are TRBV5-1 and TRBJ2-7; D possibly corresponds to TRBD2 (6 bases). The length of the CDR3 is 13 residues. CDR1 is SGHRS, CDR2 YFSETQ, per germline. V lost 4 bases and J lost 0, with 8 bases in between. CDR3 sequence: CASSGGSSYEQYF. In DNA, the CDR3 is TGCGCCAGCAGCGGGGGGTCCTCCTACGAGCAGTACTTC.

This rearrangement joins TRBV5-1 to TRBJ1-2; no firm D call. V was clipped by 4 bases and J by 3 bases, with 7 bases between them. The CDR3 is made up of 12 amino acids. Germline V gene lookup returns CDR1 SGHRS and CDR2 YFSETQ. Here the CDR3 DNA reads TGCGCCAGCAGCACAAATTACTATGGCTACACCTTC. Protein: CASSTNYYGYTF. Based on the CDR3 plus reference TRBV5-1 and TRBJ1-2, the full variable domain is KAGVTQTPRYLIKTRGQQVTLSCSPISGHRSVSWYQQTPGQGLQFLFEYFSETQRNKGNFPGRFSGRQFSNSRSEMNVSTLELGDSALYLCASSTNYYGYTFGSGTRLTVV.

The rearrangement joins TRBV6-6 to TRBJ2-1; weak D call: TRBD1 (6 bases). This CDR3 has 15 amino acids. V was trimmed by 2 bases and J by 9 bases, leaving 17 bases between them. The germline gives CDR1 MNHNY, CDR2 SVGAGI (reference sequence). The CDR3 sequence is CASSYGGTGLGEQFF. The CDR3 nucleotides read TGTGCCAGCAGTTACGGGGGAACAGGGTTGGGTGAGCAGTTCTTC.

V is TRBV6-4 and J is TRBJ2-1; TRBD1 aligns across 9 bases. This CDR3 has 15 residues. Per the germline V gene, CDR1 is MRHNA and CDR2 is SNTAGT. V trimming: 3 bases; J trimming: 6 bases; junction bases outside the gene matches: 6. For the CDR3, the DNA is TGTGCCAGCAGTGAGGGACAGGGTGAGGGCAATGAGCAGTTCTTC. It is translated as CASSEGQGEGNEQFF.

The rearrangement joins TRBV15 to TRBJ2-2; 8 positions agree with TRBD1. After removal of 0 bases from V and 5 bases from J, the junction contained 5 bases not matched to a gene. Germline V lookup: CDR1 LNHNV, CDR2 YYDKDF (reference sequence). This CDR3 has 16 residues. CDR3 sequence: CATSREPGGLTGELFF. CDR3 in DNA: TGTGCCACCAGCAGAGAGCCAGGGGGCCTGACCGGGGAGCTGTTTTTT.

The table lists this clone with a count of one. V gene TRBV4-2 combines with J gene TRBJ2-1, with D perhaps matching TRBD2 (6 bases). This CDR3 is built from 14 residues. V lost 0 bases and J 8 bases, leaving 11 bases between the germline ends. Germline V lookup: CDR1 LGHNA, CDR2 YNFKEQ. Written as DNA, the CDR3 is TGTGCCAGCAGCCAAGAAGACGGGAGCTATGAGCAGTTCTTC. This encodes CASSQEDGSYEQFF.

This chain links TRBV27 with TRBJ2-1; 8 bases are a match to TRBD2. J gave up 3 bases and V 7 bases, and 5 bases lay outside the gene matches. The CDR3 consists of 14 residues. CDR1 is MNHEY and CDR2 is SMNVEV in the germline V gene (reference sequence). CDR3 sequence: CASIRGGDYNEQFF. The CDR3 DNA sequence: TGTGCCAGCATCCGGGGGGGGGACTACAATGAGCAGTTCTTC.

The chain employs TRBV15 and TRBJ2-7; tentative D call: TRBD1 (6 bases). The CDR3 consists of 15 residues. V lost 1 base and J 4 bases, leaving 14 bases between the germline ends. Germline V gene lookup returns CDR1 LNHNV and CDR2 YYDKDF (reference sequence). In DNA form, the CDR3 reads TGTGCCACCAGCAGAGGGGGCGGACAGCGTTACGAGCAGTACTTC. It specifies CATSRGGGQRYEQYF.

The chain combines TRBV27 with TRBJ1-6; D uncertain. CDR1 and CDR2 (germline): MNHEY, SMNVEV (reference sequence). Trimming removed 3 bases at V and 4 bases at J, with 4 bases between. This CDR3 comprises 13 residues. For the CDR3, the DNA is TGTGCCAGCAGTTTTGGGTATAATTCACCCCTCCACTTT. It codes for CASSFGYNSPLHF.

This chain connects TRBV7-3 to TRBJ2-1, with no clear D. Germline lookup yields CDR1 SGHTA and CDR2 FQGTGA. CDR3 length: 15 residues. V was clipped by 2 bases and J by 1 base, with 9 bases between them. The CDR3: CASSLESGSYNEQFF. The CDR3 DNA reads as TGTGCCAGCAGCTTAGAAAGTGGATCCTACAATGAGCAGTTCTTC.

The V and J genes are TRBV7-9 and TRBJ2-2; tentatively, D is TRBD1 or TRBD2 (6 bases each). There are 17 residues in the CDR3. The V gene lost 3 bases and the J gene lost 6 bases, with 20 bases spanning the gap. Germline CDR1 is SEHNR and CDR2 is FQNEAQ (reference sequence). DNA for the CDR3: TGTGCCAGCAGCTTTCCCAGGGGCGCGCGCGGGGCCGGGGAGCTGTTTTTT. Translating it yields CASSFPRGARGAGELFF.

This chain uses TRBV5-1 with TRBJ2-3; D is unresolved. Trimming left V 2 bases short and J 4 bases short, with 5 bases between. The CDR3 contains 12 residues. CDR1 is SGHRS, CDR2 YFSETQ, per germline. The CDR3 region has the DNA TGCGCCAGCAGCTTAAGGGCAGATACGCAGTATTTT. Translation gives CASSLRADTQYF.

This chain uses TRBV7-2 with TRBJ2-2; unclear D gene. Germline CDR1 reads SGHTA; CDR2 reads FQGNSA. The CDR3 sequence is 15 residues long. Trimming removed 1 base at V and 1 base at J, with 7 bases between. The CDR3: CASSLVTGNTGELFF. The DNA for the CDR3 is TGTGCCAGCAGCTTAGTGACGGGGAACACCGGGGAGCTGTTTTTT.

The rearrangement joins TRBV6-1 to TRBJ2-5, with a possible D match to TRBD2 (6 bases). Germline loops: CDR1 MNHNS, CDR2 SASEGT. Trimming removed 3 bases at V and 2 bases at J, with 13 bases between. The CDR3 runs 15 residues. CDR3 in amino acids: CASSDPHGGQETQYF. CDR3 nucleotide sequence: TGTGCCAGCAGTGACCCCCACGGAGGGCAAGAGACCCAGTACTTC.

The chain couples TRBV6-4 to TRBJ2-2; D might be TRBD1 (6 bases). Germline V gene lookup returns CDR1 MRHNA and CDR2 SNTAGT. Trimming pared 0 bases from V and 1 base from J, leaving 9 bases between. This CDR3 spans 16 amino acids. The CDR3 region is CASSDSPGQNTGELFF. CDR3 sequence (DNA): TGTGCCAGCAGTGACTCCCCGGGACAGAACACCGGGGAGCTGTTTTTT.

In this sample, this clone turned up once. The V and J genes are TRBV29-1 and TRBJ2-7, with no clear D. CDR3 length: 12 amino acids. The V end was cut by 7 bases, the J end by 7 bases, with 17 bases between. The germline V gene has CDR1 SQVTM and CDR2 ANQGSEA. The chain's CDR3 is CSATPGSREQYF. For the CDR3, the DNA is TGCAGCGCTACACCCGGGTCTAGGGAGCAGTACTTC.

The CDR3 is CASRLPGLVNEQFF. DNA of the CDR3: TGTGCCAGCAGACTACCAGGACTAGTCAATGAGCAGTTCTTC. The chain couples TRBV28 to TRBJ2-1; TRBD2 matches at 7 bases. V lost 6 bases, J lost 6 bases, and 8 bases stayed unmatched. Germline assignment: CDR1 MDHEN and CDR2 SYDVKM. The CDR3 is 14 amino acids.

This chain connects TRBV7-8 to TRBJ1-1; D is uncertain. Trimming took off 5 bases at V and 5 bases at J, with 15 bases between the two ends. The germline CDR1 and CDR2 sequences are SGHVS and FQNEAQ. The CDR3 is made up of 14 amino acids. The DNA of the CDR3 is TGTGCCAGCAGCCCCCGCGGGTTTTGGACTGAAGCTTTCTTT. It codes for CASSPRGFWTEAFF.

V gene TRBV27 combines with J gene TRBJ1-5, with D tentatively TRBD1 (5 bases). Trimming took 8 bases from V and 2 from J, leaving 10 bases between them. The V gene's germline CDR1 is MNHEY and CDR2 SMNVEV (reference sequence). The CDR3 spans 13 residues. CDR3 bases: TGTGCCAGCGCTCGAGGGGGCAATCAGCCCCAGCATTTT. As protein: CASARGGNQPQHF.

This chain links TRBV10-3 with TRBJ1-1; D possibly corresponds to TRBD1 (5 bases). The V gene lost 4 bases and the J gene lost 1 base, with 13 bases spanning the gap. CDR1 and CDR2 from the germline V gene are ENHRY and SYGVKD. This CDR3 has 15 amino acids. The chain's CDR3 is CAISGRNDRNTEAFF. The CDR3 DNA reads as TGTGCCATCAGTGGACGAAACGACAGGAACACTGAAGCTTTCTTT.

With respect to this clone: Mismatch with germline at one junction end may stem from a read error. Other DNA sequences in this sample translate to the same CDR3. V gene TRBV7-7 combines with J gene TRBJ2-3; 7 nucleotides agree with TRBD1. Germline V gene data show CDR1 as SSHAT and CDR2 as FNYEAQ (reference sequence). The CDR3 spans 15 residues. CDR3 DNA sequence: TGTGCTAGCAGCCCTAGGACAGGTACTGCAGATACGCAGTATTTT. This codes for CASSPRTGTADTQYF.